A selection of T cell receptor beta chains follows, all from one sample in a study of T cells after somatic rescue of genetic block. Sequencing used immunoSEQ multiplex PCR; TCRdb keeps in-frame clones, though not all of them. This table has 110,000 or so clones, 85% to 95% appearing once. The source material was peripheral blood mononuclear cells (PBMCs). The source of these receptors is a woman aged 18-29 years. Each CDR3 is given with its conserved first and last residue. A D gene is named only where the DNA matches it firmly. Part of the rows lack a size; the others show once, few, many or a class for expanded clones.

.	TRBV9	.	TRBJ1-1	TGTGCCAGCAGCGTACATTTTAACACTGAAGCTTTCTTT	CASSVHFNTEAFF
.	TRBV28	.	TRBJ2-3	TGTGCCAGCAGCCTAGTTAACACAGATACGCAGTATTTT	CASSLVNTDTQYF
.	TRBV19	TRBD1	TRBJ1-5	TGTGCCAGTAGGGGGGACAGGGGGAGCAATCAGCCCCAGCATTTT	CASRGDRGSNQPQHF
.	TRBV27	TRBD2	TRBJ2-2	TGTGCCAGCACCCTCGCGGGGTCACTAGCGAGCACCGGGGAGCTGTTTTTT	CASTLAGSLASTGELFF
.	TRBV2	.	TRBJ1-1	TGTGCCAGCACCCCACATGATGAGAACACTGAAGCTTTCTTT	CASTPHDENTEAFF
once	TRBV7-3	TRBD1	TRBJ2-1	TGTGCCAGCAGCTTAAAACGCCCGACAGGGGGCGAGCAGTTCTTC	CASSLKRPTGGEQFF
.	TRBV2	.	TRBJ1-5	TGTGCCAGCAGTCAAGAGGGCCGGGGGGGGTATCAGCCCCAGCATTTT	CASSQEGRGGYQPQHF
.	TRBV21-1	.	TRBJ2-7	TGTGCCAGCAGCTTACGGGACAGCTACTCCTACGAGCAGTACTTC	CASSLRDSYSYEQYF
.	TRBV19	TRBD2	TRBJ2-7	TGTGCCAGTAGTATGATTAGCGGGGCCTCCTACGAGCAGTACTTC	CASSMISGASYEQYF
.	TRBV5-1	TRBD2	TRBJ2-7	TGCGCCAGCAGCTTGGGTACCGGGACTAGCGTGACCTCCTACGAGCAGTACTTC	CASSLGTGTSVTSYEQYF
.	TRBV30	.	TRBJ1-2	TGTGCCTTCGGAGGGTACTATGGCTACACCTTC	CAFGGYYGYTF
.	TRBV5-5	.	TRBJ1-2	TGTGCCAGCAGCTTGTTTATCGAGAGAAACTATGGCTACACCTTC	CASSLFIERNYGYTF
once	TRBV9	TRBD1	TRBJ2-5	TGTGCCAGCAGCGTCGCAGGGGGACCCCAAGAGACCCAGTACTTC	CASSVAGGPQETQYF
.	TRBV4-3	.	TRBJ2-7	TGCGCCAGCAGCCAAGTTCCCCCCGGTTACTACGAGCAGTACTTC	CASSQVPPGYYEQYF
once	TRBV6-5	.	TRBJ2-7	TGTGCCACGAAGGGAGAGGAGCAGTACTTC	CATKGEEQYF
.	TRBV19	.	TRBJ2-7	TGTGCCAGTAGTCCAAGGACGGAACGAACCTACGAGCAGTACTTC	CASSPRTERTYEQYF
.	TRBV15	TRBD1	TRBJ2-7	TGTGCCACCAGCGGGACAGAGAGATACGAGCAGTACTTC	CATSGTERYEQYF
.	TRBV28	.	TRBJ2-2	TGTGCCAGCAGCACGGGCGGGGAGCTGTTTTTT	CASSTGGELFF
.	TRBV10-3	TRBD1	TRBJ1-5	TGTGCCATCAGGGCCGACAGGGGGGGGTCTTTTGGCAATCAGCCCCAGCATTTT	CAIRADRGGSFGNQPQHF
.	TRBV11-2	.	TRBJ2-3	TGTGCCAGCAGCTGGGGGCCTAGTGCAGATACGCAGTATTTT	CASSWGPSADTQYF
.	TRBV5-1	.	TRBJ1-4	TGCGCCAGCAGTTCTCGGTCCGAACGCGGGGAAAAACTGTTTTTT	CASSSRSERGEKLFF
.	TRBV7-3	.	TRBJ2-7	TGTGCCAGCAGCTTAGAATCCAGGGCTGAGCAGTACTTC	CASSLESRAEQYF
.	TRBV6-5	.	TRBJ2-2	TGTGCCAGCAGAACGGTGAACACCGGGGAGCTGTTTTTT	CASRTVNTGELFF
.	TRBV6-5	TRBD1	TRBJ1-2	TGTGCCAGCATGGGACAGGGGGCAAGATATGGCTACACCTTC	CASMGQGARYGYTF
.	TRBV28	.	TRBJ2-1	TGTGCCAGCAGTCCCTCCAGGATGTCCTACAATGAGCAGTTCTTC	CASSPSRMSYNEQFF
.	TRBV9	TRBD1	TRBJ1-1	TGTGCCAGCAGCGCGTACTCAGGGGGAGAAGCTTTCTTT	CASSAYSGGEAFF
.	TRBV5-1	TRBD1	TRBJ1-2	TGCGCCAGCAGCTTCAGGGCAGGGGGTAATGGCTACACCTTC	CASSFRAGGNGYTF
.	TRBV27	TRBD1	TRBJ1-2	TGTGCCAGCAGTCCTCAGGGGGGTGACTATGGCTACACCTTC	CASSPQGGDYGYTF
few	TRBV27	.	TRBJ1-6	TGTGCCAGCAGCTCCTATAATTCACCCCTCCACTTT	CASSSYNSPLHF
.	TRBV4-2	.	TRBJ2-5	TGTGCCAGCAGACAGGGATTAGGAGAGACCCAGTACTTC	CASRQGLGETQYF
.	TRBV19	.	TRBJ2-2	TGTGCCAGTAGTATAGCCAGGGCTCGGAACACCGGGGAGCTGTTTTTT	CASSIARARNTGELFF
once	TRBV2	TRBD1	TRBJ1-5	TGTGCCAGCACCCTCCAGACAGGGAGCAATCAGCCCCAGCATTTT	CASTLQTGSNQPQHF
.	TRBV2	TRBD2	TRBJ2-5	TGTGCCAGCAGTGGGGCGGGGGGAGGAGAGACCCAGTACTTC	CASSGAGGGETQYF
.	TRBV5-1	.	TRBJ2-2	TGCGCCAGCAGCTTCAGGGTTAGCGGGGAGCTGTTTTTT	CASSFRVSGELFF
.	TRBV7-6	TRBD2	TRBJ2-1	TGTGCCAGCAGCTTTGAGACGGGGGGAACCTACAATGAGCAGTTCTTC	CASSFETGGTYNEQFF
.	TRBV4-3	.	TRBJ1-1	TGCGCCAGCAGCCAAGATGTGGCATTCATGAACACTGAAGCTTTCTTT	CASSQDVAFMNTEAFF
.	TRBV9	.	TRBJ2-3	TGTGCCAGCAGCGGAGGAGGGGGGCCAGAAGATACGCAGTATTTT	CASSGGGGPEDTQYF
.	TRBV27	.	TRBJ2-1	TGTGCCAGCAGTTCCTGGGGGGCGTTGGATGAGCAGTTCTTC	CASSSWGALDEQFF
.	TRBV19	.	TRBJ1-4	TGTGCCAGTAGTATAGAGGGGACTGTTGGAGGCGAAAAACTGTTTTTT	CASSIEGTVGGEKLFF